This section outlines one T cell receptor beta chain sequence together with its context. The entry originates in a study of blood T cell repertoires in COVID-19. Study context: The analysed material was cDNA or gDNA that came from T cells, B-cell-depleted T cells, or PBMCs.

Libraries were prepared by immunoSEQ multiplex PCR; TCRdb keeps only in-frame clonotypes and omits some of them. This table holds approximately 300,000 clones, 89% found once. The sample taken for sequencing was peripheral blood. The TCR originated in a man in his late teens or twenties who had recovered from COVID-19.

CDR3: CSASQGSYNEQFF. CDR3 bases: TGCAGTGCTAGTCAGGGCTCCTACAATGAGCAGTTCTTC. The genes are TRBV20-1 and TRBJ2-1; TRBD1 is a possible D gene (5 bases). Between the trimmed V and J ends, which lost 3 bases and 0 bases, there was a span of 6 bases. There are 13 residues in the CDR3. CDR1 is DFQATT and CDR2 is SNEGSKA in the germline V gene (reference sequence).